This T cell receptor (beta chain) was captured in a study of cytomegalovirus exposure and HLA in healthy donors. Study observations and caveats: Later on, an analysis tied over 15,000 TCR beta sequences to HLA alleles at 0.05 false discovery rate. Most TCR sequences showed up rarely, but some public TCRs showed up in many donors. A list of 164 TCR beta chains associated with cytomegalovirus was given.

A note on this clone: Its cognate antigen is unknown.

The length of the CDR3 is 14 residues. V gave up 1 base and J gave up 8 bases, with 12 bases separating them. Germline CDR1 reads SGHTS; CDR2 reads YDEGEE. 13 Jbeta primers and 60 Vbeta primers were used for the PCR. Here immunoSEQ multiplex PCR was the method, and the copy in TCRdb shows in-frame clones only, minus some. The data show approximately 85,000 clones, roughly 75% seen once. This receptor was obtained from a man aged 25 to 45 in good health and CMV-seronegative. The chain links TRBV5-8 to TRBJ2-2, with D perhaps TRBD2 (6 bases). The sample taken for sequencing was PBMCs. The CDR3 reads CASSLSGGIGELFF. The CDR3 DNA reads TGTGCCAGCAGCTTGAGTGGCGGGATTGGGGAGCTGTTTTTT. Drawing the rest from reference TRBV5-8 and TRBJ2-2, the complete variable domain is EAGVTQSPTHLIKTRGQQATLRCSPISGHTSVYWYQQALGLGLQFLLWYDEGEERNRGNFPPRFSGRQFPNYSSELNVNALELEDSALYLCASSLSGGIGELFFGEGSRLTVL.